This T cell receptor beta chain comes out of a study of metastatic and nonmetastatic thyroid tumors. Study information: Across peripheral blood and tumor or nodule tissue samples taken from malignant and benign thyroid patients, the repertoires were compared with one another. General study results and limits: In both blood and tumor samples, TCR beta diversity was reported significantly higher for malignant than benign nodules.

Every patient was untreated before thyroid surgery. This clone appeared many times. What it binds is not known. The CDR3 has 15 residues. V shed 3 bases and J 2 bases; nucleotides not matched to a gene: 2. Germline loops: CDR1 MRHNA, CDR2 SNTAGT. Study processing details: Clinicopathological groups supplied CDR3 differences that were used to build a distant-metastasis classifier for papillary thyroid cancer. TCRdb re-called the PCR reads with MiXCR. TCRdb's processing, not the authors' own work, is the source of the V and J calls. The table records approximately 70,000 clones, roughly 4.1% of them present only once.

This chain connects TRBV6-4 to TRBJ2-2; 8 nucleotides align to TRBD1. The sequenced sample consisted of blood. The TCR comes from a female donor with papillary thyroid cancer or a benign thyroid nodule (not recorded which). Some clones in this sample may be carry-over from other donors' samples. CDR3 DNA: TGTGCCAGCAGTGAGGGACAGGACAACACCGGGGAGCTGTTTTTT. Translating it yields CASSEGQDNTGELFF.